This TCR beta chain was obtained from a study of OX40 agonist ivuxolimab in advanced cancers. The length of the CDR3 is 14 residues. V dropped 0 bases and J dropped 1 base, with 7 bases sitting between them. CDR1 and CDR2 (germline): SGHRS, YFSETQ. Measured with immunoSEQ multiplex PCR; TCRdb has only the in-frame clones, and not every one. The sample consists of under 85,000 clones, about 90% of them appearing once. The clonotype originates from an adult with an advanced solid tumor such as melanoma, head and neck, liver or kidney cancer. This specimen consisted of CD4+ or CD8+ T cells sorted from blood, obtained in a trial of the OX40 agonist ivuxolimab. The chain recombines TRBV5-1 with TRBJ1-1; D is unresolved. CDR3 bases: TGCGCCAGCAGCTTGGATTTGCGGAACACTGAAGCTTTCTTT. This sequence encodes CASSLDLRNTEAFF. Supplemented by reference TRBV5-1 and TRBJ1-1, the full variable domain reads KAGVTQTPRYLIKTRGQQVTLSCSPISGHRSVSWYQQTPGQGLQFLFEYFSETQRNKGNFPGRFSGRQFSNSRSEMNVSTLELGDSALYLCASSLDLRNTEAFFGQGTRLTVV.